The 9 T cell receptor beta chains reported below all come from one sample, sequenced in a study of shared clonotypes between healthy human individuals (dated by TCRdb to the early 2020s). Libraries were built with the immunoSEQ multiplex PCR assay. Held by TCRdb, this immuneACCESS table contains in-frame sequences only and omits some clones. Under half of the omission traces to an unresolved V gene where checked; the cause of the rest is unknown. The sample table shows hundreds of thousands of clones, and roughly 79% are seen once. The leading ten clones occupy 12% of the sample. The sequenced sample was PBMCs. Source of these receptors: a woman aged 35 to 49 in good health. Some clones in this sample may be carry-over from other donors' samples.

The chain uses TRBV27 and TRBJ2-1; 10 positions agree with TRBD1. Germline CDR1 reads MNHEY; CDR2 reads SMNVEV (reference sequence). V lost 5 bases to trimming and J lost 4 bases; unmatched junction nucleotides: 5. The CDR3 totals 15 residues. The DNA of the CDR3 is TGTGCCAGCAGTCCCTGGACAGGGGGTTACAATGAGCAGTTCTTC. This sequence encodes CASSPWTGGYNEQFF.

This rearrangement joins TRBV19 to TRBJ2-5, with TRBD1 identical over 10 bases. V gave up 1 base and J gave up 5 bases; unmatched junction bases: 7. In germline, CDR1 is LNHDA, CDR2 SQIVND (reference sequence). The CDR3 extends over 16 amino acids. The CDR3: CASSIGGTGVLETQYF. The DNA for the CDR3 is TGTGCCAGTAGTATAGGAGGGACAGGGGTGCTGGAGACCCAGTACTTC. Variable domain in full (rest from reference TRBV19 and TRBJ2-5): DGGITQSPKYLFRKEGQNVTLSCEQNLNHDAMYWYRQDPGQGLRLIYYSQIVNDFQKGDIAEGYSVSREKKESFPLTVTSAQKNPTAFYLCASSIGGTGVLETQYFGPGTRLLVL.

This clone was counted once. DNA for the CDR3: TGTGCCAGCAGCCCACTAGCGAGCTACGAGCAGTACTTC. Its translation is CASSPLASYEQYF. The J gene is TRBJ2-7, the V gene TRBV13, with TRBD2 matching over 7 bases. The germline V gene has CDR1 PRHDT and CDR2 FYEKMQ (reference sequence). This CDR3 spans 13 amino acids. J gave up 3 bases and V 5 bases, and 4 bases lay outside the gene matches.

V usage is TRBV28 and J usage is TRBJ2-5; no clear D. The CDR3 has 13 residues. Germline V gene lookup returns CDR1 MDHEN and CDR2 SYDVKM. V was clipped by 6 bases and J by 3 bases, with 11 bases between them. The CDR3 sequence: CASSRGREETQYF. CDR3 coding DNA: TGTGCCAGCAGCCGTGGCCGAGAAGAGACCCAGTACTTC.

The chain recombines TRBV27 with TRBJ2-3; D not certain. Germline CDR1 reads MNHEY; CDR2 reads SMNVEV (reference sequence). This CDR3 spans 13 amino acids. With 6 bases removed from V and 6 bases from J, the gap between germline ends came to 13 bases. The CDR3 spells CASSHFSGDTQYF. The CDR3 region has the DNA TGTGCCAGCAGCCACTTCTCGGGTGATACGCAGTATTTT.

The chain has TRBV4-1 and TRBJ1-2; D call uncertain. Germline loops: CDR1 MGHRA, CDR2 YSYEKL. The CDR3 loop spans 16 amino acids. The V end was cut by 3 bases, the J end by 7 bases, with 21 bases between. CDR3 sequence (DNA): TGCGCCAGCAGCCAGTTATTTGTCGGACCGTCGGGTGGCTACACCTTC. Amino acids: CASSQLFVGPSGGYTF.

The V and J genes are TRBV19 and TRBJ2-5, with a tentative D call TRBD1 (6 bases). Germline V lookup: CDR1 LNHDA, CDR2 SQIVND (reference sequence). The ends were cut back, 9 bases at V and 0 bases at J, with 17 bases in the middle. The CDR3 covers 15 residues. CDR3 sequence: CASSGRTEYQETQYF. The CDR3 coding sequence is TGTGCCAGCTCCGGAAGGACAGAGTACCAAGAGACCCAGTACTTC.

This sequence joins TRBV28 and TRBJ2-1; a possible D gene is TRBD1 (5 bases). Germline CDR1 reads MDHEN; CDR2 reads SYDVKM. The V end was cut by 8 bases, the J end by 9 bases, with 17 bases between. CDR3 size: 13 residues. Written as DNA, the CDR3 is TGTGCCAGCTGTCTTGGCAGGGAAGGTGAGCAGTTCTTC. Translating it yields CASCLGREGEQFF.

A few counts support this clone. V and J are TRBV4-1 and TRBJ1-1, with TRBD1 matching 8 bases. CDR3 length: 16 amino acids. The V and J ends lost 2 bases and 5 bases, in that order; junction bases with no gene match: 10. Looked up from germline, CDR1 is MGHRA and CDR2 is YSYEKL. The CDR3 region is CASSQPTGVRGTEAFF. The CDR3 DNA sequence: TGCGCCAGCAGCCAACCGACAGGGGTAAGGGGGACTGAAGCTTTCTTT.